This T cell receptor beta chain was sequenced for a study of blood T cells in healthy people across ages. Overall study: Template-switching capture recovered about one barcoded beta molecule per two T cells. Study-level points and caveats: Per million T cells, the diversity of TCR beta decreased roughly linearly as age advanced. Expanded clonotype changes were possibly confounded by unknown donor CMV status.

It was with a sample-barcoded 5' primer and a J-beta primer mix that a second PCR of roughly 6 to 12 cycles was run. Each CDR3 protein gets one entry after TCRdb re-called the 5' RACE reads with MiXCR. The data contain approximately 350,000 distinct CDR3 sequences, 45% to 65% of them singletons. Trimming shortened V by 6 bases and J by 4 bases, and 12 bases separated the two germline ends. This CDR3 is built from 14 residues. Looked up from germline, CDR1 is LGHDT and CDR2 is YNNKEL (reference sequence). Comments on this clonotype: Its antigen is undetermined.

The sequenced material came from blood. V usage is TRBV3-1 and J usage is TRBJ2-2, with TRBD2 as a possible D gene (6 bases). This sequence originates from a man aged 60 to 69 in good health. CDR3 in amino acids: CASRAREPTGELFF. The CDR3 DNA sequence: TGTGCCAGCAGAGCCCGGGAGCCCACCGGGGAGCTGTTTTTT.